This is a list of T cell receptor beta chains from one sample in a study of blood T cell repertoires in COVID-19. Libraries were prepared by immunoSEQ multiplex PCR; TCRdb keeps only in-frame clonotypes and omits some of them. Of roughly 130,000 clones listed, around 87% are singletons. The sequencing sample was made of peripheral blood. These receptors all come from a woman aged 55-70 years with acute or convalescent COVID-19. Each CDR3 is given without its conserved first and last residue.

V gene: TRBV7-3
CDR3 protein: ASSLTGTGHTEAF

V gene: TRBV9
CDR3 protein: ASSAHGDSYTEAF

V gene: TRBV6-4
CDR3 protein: ASRSHGRDRGYQPQH

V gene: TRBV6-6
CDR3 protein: ASSPQGQGVSTDTQY

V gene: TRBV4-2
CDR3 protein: ASSQVGGPIYGYT

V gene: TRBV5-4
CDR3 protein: ASSLGRDQPQH

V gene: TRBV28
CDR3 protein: ASSQGLAGAEQY

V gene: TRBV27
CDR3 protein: ASSFRDRVLTGELF

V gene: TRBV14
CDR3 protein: ASSPRQSSNEKLF

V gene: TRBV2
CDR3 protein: ASRDSGRDEQF

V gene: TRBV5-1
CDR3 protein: ASSLGKGAF

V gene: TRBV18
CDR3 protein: ASSLFGQENQPQH

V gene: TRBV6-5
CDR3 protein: ASSRAGRYNEQF

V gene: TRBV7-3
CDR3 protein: ASSLGGFTEAF

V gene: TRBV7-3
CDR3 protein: ASSLEGLARGEQF

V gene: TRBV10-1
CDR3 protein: ASSESHGGSNEQF

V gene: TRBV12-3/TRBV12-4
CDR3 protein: ASSQSWGYT

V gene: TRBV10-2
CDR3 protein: ASSAGGRLPYEQY

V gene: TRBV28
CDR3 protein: ASSFAGQLYGYT

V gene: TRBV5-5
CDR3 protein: ASSYLPGTVSYEQY

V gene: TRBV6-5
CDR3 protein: ASSLIEGATEAF

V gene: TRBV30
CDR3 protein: AWRGGNNQPQH

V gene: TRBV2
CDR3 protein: ASSEEVGSEAF

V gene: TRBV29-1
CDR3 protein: SVEALAGYNEQF

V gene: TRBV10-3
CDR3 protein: ASGPGGYEQF

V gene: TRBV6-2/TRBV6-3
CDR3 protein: ASSYRGRDTDTQY

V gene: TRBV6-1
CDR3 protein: ASSDGGVYGYT

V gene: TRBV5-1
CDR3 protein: ASSLSQGNTGELF

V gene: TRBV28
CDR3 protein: ASSLDGTGGFQPQH

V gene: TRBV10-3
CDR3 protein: AIQISENSPLH

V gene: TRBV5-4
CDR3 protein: ASSLAGGNGGS

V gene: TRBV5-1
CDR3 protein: ASSRGAYNEQF

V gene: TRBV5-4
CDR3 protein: ASSLGGREETQY

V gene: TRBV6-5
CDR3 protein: ASSPTDSNQPQH

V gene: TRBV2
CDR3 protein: ASTEGQGYSYGYT

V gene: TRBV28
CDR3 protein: ASSWGTGGYT

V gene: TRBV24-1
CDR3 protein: AVKCRDTHTEAF

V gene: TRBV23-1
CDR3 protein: ASSQGGQSYNQPQH

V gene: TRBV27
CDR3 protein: ASSSRGGGTEAF

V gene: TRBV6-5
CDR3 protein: ASSYSAGVETQY

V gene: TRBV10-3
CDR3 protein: AISEGRQGAETQY

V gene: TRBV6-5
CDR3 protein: ASSYGPGQREGYT

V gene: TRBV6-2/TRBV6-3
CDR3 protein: ASSYSDRARDGYT

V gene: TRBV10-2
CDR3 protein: ASSRQGAGKGHDKGYT

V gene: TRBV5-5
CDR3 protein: ASSLVFTGEKLF

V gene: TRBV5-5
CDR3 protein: ASSPDGGPVNTGELF

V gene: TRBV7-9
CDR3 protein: ASSLGHPSGETQY

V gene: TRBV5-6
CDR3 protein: ASSPYGVDTEAF